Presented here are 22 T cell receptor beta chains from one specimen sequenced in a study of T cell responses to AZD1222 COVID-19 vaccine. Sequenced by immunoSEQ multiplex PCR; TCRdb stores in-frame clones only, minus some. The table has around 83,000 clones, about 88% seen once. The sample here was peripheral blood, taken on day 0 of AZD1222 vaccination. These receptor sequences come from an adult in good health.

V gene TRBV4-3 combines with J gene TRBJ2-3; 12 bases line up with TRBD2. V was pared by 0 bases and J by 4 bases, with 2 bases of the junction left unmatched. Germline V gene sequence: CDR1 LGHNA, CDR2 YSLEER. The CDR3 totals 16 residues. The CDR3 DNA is TGCGCCAGCAGCCAAGATCTAGCGGGGGGGCCAGATACGCAGTATTTT. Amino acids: CASSQDLAGGPDTQYF.

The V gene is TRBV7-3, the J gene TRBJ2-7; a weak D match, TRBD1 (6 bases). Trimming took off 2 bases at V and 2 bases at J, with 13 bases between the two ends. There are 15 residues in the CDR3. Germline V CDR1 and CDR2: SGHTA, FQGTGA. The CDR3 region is CASSLGVAGAYEQYF. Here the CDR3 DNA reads TGTGCCAGCAGCTTAGGGGTGGCAGGGGCCTACGAGCAGTACTTC.

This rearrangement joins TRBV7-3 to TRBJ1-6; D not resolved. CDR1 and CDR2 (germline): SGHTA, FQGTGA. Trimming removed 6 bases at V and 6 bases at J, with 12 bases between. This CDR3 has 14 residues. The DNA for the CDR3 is TGTGCCAGCAGTGAAGGACTACTTAATTCACCCCTCCACTTT. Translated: CASSEGLLNSPLHF.

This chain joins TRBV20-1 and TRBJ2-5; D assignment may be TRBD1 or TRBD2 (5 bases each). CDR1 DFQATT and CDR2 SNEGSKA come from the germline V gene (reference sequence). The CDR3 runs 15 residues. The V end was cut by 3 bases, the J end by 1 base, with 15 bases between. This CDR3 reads CSASNAGSPQETQYF. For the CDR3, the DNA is TGCAGTGCTAGTAACGCAGGGAGTCCCCAAGAGACCCAGTACTTC.

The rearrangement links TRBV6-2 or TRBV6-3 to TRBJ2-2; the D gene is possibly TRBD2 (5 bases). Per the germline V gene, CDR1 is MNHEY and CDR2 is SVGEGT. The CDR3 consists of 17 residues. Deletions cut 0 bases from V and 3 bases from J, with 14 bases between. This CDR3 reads CASSYSPHEGDTGELFF. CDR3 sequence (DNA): TGTGCCAGCAGTTACTCCCCCCACGAGGGAGACACCGGGGAGCTGTTTTTT.

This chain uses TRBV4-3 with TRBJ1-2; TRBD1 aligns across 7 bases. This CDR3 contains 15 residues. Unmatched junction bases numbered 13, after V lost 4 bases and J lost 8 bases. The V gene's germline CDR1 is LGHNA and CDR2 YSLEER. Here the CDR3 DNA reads TGCGCCAGCAGCCTAAGGATGCAGGGGGTAAGGGGCTACACCTTC. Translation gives CASSLRMQGVRGYTF.

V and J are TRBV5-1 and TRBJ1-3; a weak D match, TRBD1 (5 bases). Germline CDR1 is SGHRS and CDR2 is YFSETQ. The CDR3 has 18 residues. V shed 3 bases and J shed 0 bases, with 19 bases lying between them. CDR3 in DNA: TGCGCCAGCAGCTCTTCGACAGCAACCCTTACCTCTGGAAACACCATATATTTT. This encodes CASSSSTATLTSGNTIYF.

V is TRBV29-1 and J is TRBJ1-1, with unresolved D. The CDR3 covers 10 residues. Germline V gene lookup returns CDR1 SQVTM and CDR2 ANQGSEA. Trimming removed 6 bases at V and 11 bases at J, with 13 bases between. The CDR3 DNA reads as TGCAGCGTCTCAGGCCGGGTTGCTTTCTTT. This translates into CSVSGRVAFF.

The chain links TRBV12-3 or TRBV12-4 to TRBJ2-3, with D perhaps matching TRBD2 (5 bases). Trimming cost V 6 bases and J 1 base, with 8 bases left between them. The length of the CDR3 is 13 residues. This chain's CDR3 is CASRAGGTDTQYF. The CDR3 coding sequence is TGTGCCAGCAGGGCCGGGGGCACAGATACGCAGTATTTT.

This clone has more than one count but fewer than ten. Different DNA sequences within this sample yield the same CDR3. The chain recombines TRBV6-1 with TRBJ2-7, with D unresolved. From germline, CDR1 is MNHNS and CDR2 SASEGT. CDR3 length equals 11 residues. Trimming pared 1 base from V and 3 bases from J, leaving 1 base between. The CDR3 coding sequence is TGTGCCAGCAGTGAAGGCTACGAGCAGTACTTC. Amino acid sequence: CASSEGYEQYF.

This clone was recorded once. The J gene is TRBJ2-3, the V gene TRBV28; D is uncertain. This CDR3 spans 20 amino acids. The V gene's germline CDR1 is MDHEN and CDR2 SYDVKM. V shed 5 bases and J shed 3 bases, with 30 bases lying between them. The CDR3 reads CASSPEPTRTPDTFTDTQYF. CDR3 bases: TGTGCCAGCAGTCCGGAGCCTACACGGACCCCGGATACTTTTACAGATACGCAGTATTTT. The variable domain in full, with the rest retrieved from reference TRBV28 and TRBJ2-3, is DVKVTQSSRYLVKRTGEKVFLECVQDMDHENMFWYRQDPGLGLRLIYFSYDVKMKEKGDIPEGYSVSREKKERFSLILESASTNQTSMYLCASSPEPTRTPDTFTDTQYFGPGTRLTVL.

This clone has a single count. The CDR3 sequence: CASSSRDRGHEQYF. The CDR3 DNA reads as TGTGCCAGCAGCTCCCGGGACAGGGGGCACGAGCAGTACTTC. This sequence joins TRBV7-9 and TRBJ2-7; 12 bases line up with TRBD1. This CDR3 region has 14 residues. J lost 5 bases, V lost 4 bases, and 3 bases had no gene match. Germline V gives CDR1 SEHNR, CDR2 FQNEAQ (reference sequence). The full variable domain, with the rest looked up from reference TRBV7-9 and TRBJ2-7, is DTGVSQNPRHKITKRGQNVTFRCDPISEHNRLYWYRQTLGQGPEFLTYFQNEAQLEKSRLLSDRFSAERPKGSFSTLEIQRTEQGDSAMYLCASSSRDRGHEQYFGPGTRLTVT.

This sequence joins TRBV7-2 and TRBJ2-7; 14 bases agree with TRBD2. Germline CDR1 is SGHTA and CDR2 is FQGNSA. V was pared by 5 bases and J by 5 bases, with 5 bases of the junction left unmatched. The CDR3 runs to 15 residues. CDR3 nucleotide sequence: TGTGCCAGCAGCCCCGGGACTAGCGGGAGCGACGAGCAGTACTTC. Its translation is CASSPGTSGSDEQYF. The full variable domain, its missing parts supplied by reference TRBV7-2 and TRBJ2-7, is GAGVSQSPSNKVTEKGKDVELRCDPISGHTALYWYRQSLGQGLEFLIYFQGNSAPDKSGLPSDRFSAERTGGSVSTLTIQRTQQEDSAVYLCASSPGTSGSDEQYFGPGTRLTVT.

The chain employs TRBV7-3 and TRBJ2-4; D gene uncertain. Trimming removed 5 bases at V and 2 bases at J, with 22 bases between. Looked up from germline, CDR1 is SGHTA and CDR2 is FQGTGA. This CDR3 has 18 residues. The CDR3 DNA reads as TGTGCCAGCAGCCTCGGGCCTGGGGAAGTAGCATCCAAAAACATTCAGTACTTC. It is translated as CASSLGPGEVASKNIQYF.

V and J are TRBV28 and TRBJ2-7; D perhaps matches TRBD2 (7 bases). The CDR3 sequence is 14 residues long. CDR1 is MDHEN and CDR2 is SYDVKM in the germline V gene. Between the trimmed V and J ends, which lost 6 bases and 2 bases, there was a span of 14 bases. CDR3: CASSQQGGAYEQYF. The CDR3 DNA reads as TGTGCCAGCAGCCAACAAGGGGGGGCCTACGAGCAGTACTTC.

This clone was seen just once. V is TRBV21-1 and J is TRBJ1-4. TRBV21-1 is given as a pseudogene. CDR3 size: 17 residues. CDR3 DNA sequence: TGTGCCAGCAGCAAAAAAAAGAGGGGGGAGAATAATGAAAAACTGTTTTTT. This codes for CASSKKKRGENNEKLFF.

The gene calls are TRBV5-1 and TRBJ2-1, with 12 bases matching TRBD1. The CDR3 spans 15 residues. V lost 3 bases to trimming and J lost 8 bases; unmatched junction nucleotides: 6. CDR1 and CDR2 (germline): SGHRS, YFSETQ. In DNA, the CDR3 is TGCGCCAGCAGCTCCCGGGACAGGGGGCGGTATGAGCAGTTCTTC. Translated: CASSSRDRGRYEQFF.

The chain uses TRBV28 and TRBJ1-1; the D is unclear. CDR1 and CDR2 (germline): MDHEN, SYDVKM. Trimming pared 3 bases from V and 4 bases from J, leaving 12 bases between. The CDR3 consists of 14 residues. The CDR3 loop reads CASSFTDLLTEAFF. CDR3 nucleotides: TGTGCCAGCAGTTTCACGGATTTACTCACTGAAGCTTTCTTT.

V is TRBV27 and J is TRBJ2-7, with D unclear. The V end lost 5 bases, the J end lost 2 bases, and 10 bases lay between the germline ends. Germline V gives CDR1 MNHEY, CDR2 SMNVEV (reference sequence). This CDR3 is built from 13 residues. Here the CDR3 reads CASSPDGPYEQYF. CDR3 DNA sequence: TGTGCCAGCAGTCCGGACGGTCCCTACGAGCAGTACTTC.

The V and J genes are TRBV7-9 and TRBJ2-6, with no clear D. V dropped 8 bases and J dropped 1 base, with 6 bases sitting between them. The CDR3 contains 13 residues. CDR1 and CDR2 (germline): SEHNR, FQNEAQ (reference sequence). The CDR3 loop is CASFRSGANVLTF. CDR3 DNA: TGTGCCAGCTTCCGGTCTGGGGCCAACGTCCTGACTTTC.

The CDR3 protein is CASSKGLGQETQYF. The CDR3 DNA reads as TGCGCCAGCAGCAAGGGACTGGGCCAAGAGACCCAGTACTTC. This rearrangement joins TRBV5-1 to TRBJ2-5; tentatively, D is TRBD2 (6 bases). V dropped 4 bases and J dropped 1 base, with 11 bases sitting between them. The CDR3 sequence is 14 residues long. Germline V gives CDR1 SGHRS, CDR2 YFSETQ.

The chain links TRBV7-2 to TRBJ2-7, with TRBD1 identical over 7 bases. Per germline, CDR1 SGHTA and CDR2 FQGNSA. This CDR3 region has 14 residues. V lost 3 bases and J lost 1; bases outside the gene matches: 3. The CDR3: CASSFDRVSYEQYF. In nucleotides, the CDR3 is TGTGCCAGCAGCTTTGACAGGGTATCCTACGAGCAGTACTTC.